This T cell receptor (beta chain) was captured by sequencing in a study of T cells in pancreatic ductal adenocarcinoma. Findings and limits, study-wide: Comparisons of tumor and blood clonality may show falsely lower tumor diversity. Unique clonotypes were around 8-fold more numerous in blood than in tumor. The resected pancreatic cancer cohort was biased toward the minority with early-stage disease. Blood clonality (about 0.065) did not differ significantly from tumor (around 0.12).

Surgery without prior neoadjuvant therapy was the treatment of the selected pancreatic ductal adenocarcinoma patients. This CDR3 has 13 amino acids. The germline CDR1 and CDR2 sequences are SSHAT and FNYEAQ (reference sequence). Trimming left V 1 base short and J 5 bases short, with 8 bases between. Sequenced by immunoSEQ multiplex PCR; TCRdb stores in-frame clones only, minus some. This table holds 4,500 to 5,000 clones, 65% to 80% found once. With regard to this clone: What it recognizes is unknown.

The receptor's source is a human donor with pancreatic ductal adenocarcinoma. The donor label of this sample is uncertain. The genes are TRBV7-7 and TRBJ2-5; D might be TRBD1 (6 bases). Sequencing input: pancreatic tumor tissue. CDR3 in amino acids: CASSLVQGETQYF. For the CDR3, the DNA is TGTGCCAGCAGCTTAGTACAGGGCGAGACCCAGTACTTC.